The T cell receptor (beta chain) described here comes from a study of blood T cell repertoires in COVID-19 (TCRdb year 2020). In terms of the full investigation: Collaborator samples came from the United States, Italy and Spain and covered acute and convalescent phases of COVID-19. The prospective study material was composed of cDNA or gDNA derived from T cells, B-cell-depleted T cells, or PBMCs. Subjects who had been exposed to COVID-19, were actively infected with it, or had recovered from it provided the deeply sampled blood TCRbeta repertoires that made up the dataset. The repertoires were made available in a free public database intended to serve as a resource for research on the immune response to SARS-CoV-2. The samples were drawn from the first 160 participants of the ongoing ImmuneRACE study and from 1,254 subjects provided by 6 global collaborators. A de-identified subject ID, COVID-19 status, age in years and sex were almost always included in the sample metadata. Where available, HLA class I and class II types were taken from metadata supplied by the sample provider and were not determined by assay-based typing.

Summary of the overall study and its limitations: The quantity of clinical and demographic metadata differed by source and by participant and was supplied without curation.

As concerns this clone: Its antigen is not yet known. No qualities accompany the bases; no much larger clone lies one base away.

TCRbeta CDR3 regions were amplified from genomic DNA by means of the immunoSEQ Assay, a bias-controlled multiplex PCR. The original pipeline was this. Nucleated cell counts per sample were estimated from amplification of reference gene primers within the assay. Sequence reads were collapsed and filtered to measure the absolute abundance of every unique TCRbeta CDR3 rearrangement. For each sample, productive Simpson clonality was calculated as the square root of Simpson's diversity index across productive rearrangements. Sourced from immuneACCESS, this table was stored by TCRdb with only in-frame sequences that have V and J called. A share of the clones is absent; for the studies checked, an unresolved V gene accounts for under half, and the remainder has no known explanation. Clonal size and the V and J genes are those of that table, whereas D and trimming came from the DNA. This sample holds fewer than 400,000 clones; roughly 89% were observed only once. 1.5% to 2% of the sample belongs to the ten largest clones.

One collaborating source in Seattle enrolled patients while the patients were actively infected and followed the patients over time throughout the course of disease. Each collaborating institution followed its own protocols to collect whole blood in K2EDTA tubes. For TCRbeta analysis, collaborators shipped samples as frozen whole blood, isolated PBMCs, or DNA extracted from either of those sample types. The CDR3 holds 15 amino acids from the cysteine to the phenylalanine. Just CDR3 DNA is preserved here, 45 bases in frame from base 1. V loses 4 bases, J loses 3 bases, and the germline ends lie 12 bases apart. Reading the germline V gene gives CDR1 KGHDR and CDR2 SFDVKD.

The rearrangement combines TRBV24-1 with TRBJ2-1, and perhaps TRBD2 as D gene, on 6 matching bases. The sequenced material came from peripheral blood. This sequence was found in a woman in her twenties or thirties with COVID-19, enrolled during active disease. The nucleotides are TGTGCCACCAGTGAGCGGAGGGATTTCTACAATGAGCAGTTCTTC. The resulting protein is CATSERRDFYNEQFF.